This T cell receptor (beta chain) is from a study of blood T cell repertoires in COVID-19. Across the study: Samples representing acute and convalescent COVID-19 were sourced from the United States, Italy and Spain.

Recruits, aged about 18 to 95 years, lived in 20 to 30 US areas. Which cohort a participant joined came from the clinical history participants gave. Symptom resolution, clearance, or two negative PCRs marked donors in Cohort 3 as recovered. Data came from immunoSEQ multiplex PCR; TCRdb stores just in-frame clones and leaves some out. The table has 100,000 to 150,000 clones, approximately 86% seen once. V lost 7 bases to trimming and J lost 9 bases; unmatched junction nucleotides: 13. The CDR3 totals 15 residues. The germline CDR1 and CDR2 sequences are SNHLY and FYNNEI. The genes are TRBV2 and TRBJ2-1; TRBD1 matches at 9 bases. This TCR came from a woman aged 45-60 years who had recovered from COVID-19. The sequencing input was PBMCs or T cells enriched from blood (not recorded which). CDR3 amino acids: CASKGRDRVIGEQFF. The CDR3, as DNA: TGTGCCAGCAAAGGACGGGACAGGGTCATCGGTGAGCAGTTCTTC.